Presented here are 31 T cell receptor beta chains from one specimen sequenced in a study of T cell repertoires in cytomegalovirus infection. These receptors are not linked to any known antigen. TCRdb processed the reads anew with MiXCR; each CDR3 protein has one entry. The sample contains 900,000 to 950,000 distinct CDR3 sequences, around a third of which appear only once. Sequenced material: cultured CD8+ T cells from PBMCs, taken from culture after CMV antigen stimulation. These receptors were collected from a human donor in good health (CMV status not recorded). Some clones in this sample may be carry-over from other donors' samples.

This clonotype has a handful of counts. V is TRBV4-1 and J is TRBJ1-1, with a weak D call TRBD1 (5 bases). The CDR3 spans 15 residues. V lost 5 bases and J 0 bases, leaving 13 bases between the germline ends. CDR1 and CDR2 from the germline V gene are MGHRA and YSYEKL. The CDR3 region has the DNA TGCGCCAGCAGCATTCGACAGTCAATGAACACTGAAGCTTTCTTT. It is translated as CASSIRQSMNTEAFF.

This clonotype was counted ten times or more. The chain has TRBV4-1 and TRBJ2-2; no clear D. Germline assignment: CDR1 MGHRA and CDR2 YSYEKL. V lost 5 bases to trimming and J lost 7 bases, with 17 bases between them. CDR3 length: 15 amino acids. CDR3 residues: CASSKLQAVDGELFF. The DNA for the CDR3 is TGCGCCAGCAGCAAACTTCAGGCGGTCGACGGGGAGCTGTTTTTT.

The V call is TRBV7-9, the J call TRBJ1-2; D ambiguous. The CDR3 has 17 amino acids. V gave up 3 bases and J gave up 2 bases, with 19 bases separating them. The germline gives CDR1 SEHNR, CDR2 FQNEAQ (reference sequence). The CDR3: CASSFYPWTAMNYGYTF. Written as DNA, the CDR3 is TGTGCCAGCAGCTTTTACCCCTGGACGGCAATGAACTATGGCTACACCTTC. The full variable domain, with the rest looked up from reference TRBV7-9 and TRBJ1-2, is DTGVSQNPRHKITKRGQNVTFRCDPISEHNRLYWYRQTLGQGPEFLTYFQNEAQLEKSRLLSDRFSAERPKGSFSTLEIQRTEQGDSAMYLCASSFYPWTAMNYGYTFGSGTRLTVV.

This clonotype has more than one count but fewer than ten. The chain carries TRBV7-8 and TRBJ2-7, with D tentatively TRBD1 (6 bases). Germline V gene sequence: CDR1 SGHVS, CDR2 FQNEAQ. The length of the CDR3 is 13 residues. V gave up 5 bases and J gave up 6 bases, with 14 bases separating them. In DNA, the CDR3 is TGTGCCAGCAGCCCACCCGGACAGATCGAGCAGTACGTC. This translates into CASSPPGQIEQYV.

The chain couples TRBV19 to TRBJ2-2, with D perhaps TRBD1 (5 bases). V was cut by 6 bases and J by 0 bases, with 11 bases left in between. The germline gives CDR1 LNHDA, CDR2 SQIVND (reference sequence). There are 15 residues in the CDR3. CDR3 sequence reads: CASRGETTNTGELFF. As DNA, the CDR3 is TGTGCCAGTAGAGGGGAAACGACGAACACCGGGGAGCTGTTTTTT.

The chain joins TRBV7-6 to TRBJ2-1; no definite D call. V was trimmed by 1 base and J by 0 bases, leaving 4 bases between them. CDR3 length: 14 amino acids. Germline V lookup: CDR1 SGHVS, CDR2 FNYEAQ. The DNA of the CDR3 is TGTGCCAGCAGCTTAGTGGTCTCCTACAATGAGCAGTTCTTC. It codes for CASSLVVSYNEQFF.

The chain joins TRBV28 to TRBJ2-2; 7 bases match TRBD1. The CDR3 has 19 amino acids. Germline CDR1 MDHEN, CDR2 SYDVKM. V trimming: 2 bases; J trimming: 0 bases; junction bases outside the gene matches: 12. This CDR3 is CASSLTSKRDRANTGELFF. CDR3 DNA sequence: TGTGCCAGCAGTTTAACAAGTAAGCGTGACAGGGCGAACACCGGGGAGCTGTTTTTT.

This clonotype occurred a few times. The J gene is TRBJ1-2, the V gene TRBV19; TRBD1 agrees at 7 bases. The CDR3 consists of 14 residues. The J segment lost 2 bases and the V segment lost 7 bases, leaving 7 bases of the junction unmatched. Germline CDR1 is LNHDA and CDR2 is SQIVND (reference sequence). CDR3 sequence reads: CASTWTGSNYGYTF. The CDR3 DNA is TGTGCCAGTACCTGGACAGGTTCCAACTATGGCTACACCTTC.

The chain is built from TRBV12-3 or TRBV12-4 and TRBJ2-5; D possibly corresponds to TRBD2 (5 bases). The CDR3 runs to 15 residues. V lost 5 bases to trimming and J lost 4 bases, with 17 bases between them. CDR3 bases: TGTGCCAGCAGTCTTCGGGGATTTTTTGGAGAGACCCAGTACTTC. Amino acids: CASSLRGFFGETQYF.

This clonotype showed up just a few times. The V and J genes are TRBV4-1 and TRBJ2-7, with 9 bases identical to TRBD1. This CDR3 contains 15 residues. In germline, CDR1 is MGHRA, CDR2 YSYEKL. V lost 4 bases and J lost 3; bases outside the gene matches: 7. The CDR3 DNA reads TGCGCCAGCAGCCTTACCGGGACAGGGATCTACGAGCAGTACTTC. Its translation: CASSLTGTGIYEQYF.

Ten or more counts support this clonotype. The chain combines TRBV7-6 with TRBJ2-7; D is tentatively TRBD1 or TRBD2 (6 bases each). The CDR3 is 14 residues long. The germline V gene encodes CDR1 SGHVS and CDR2 FNYEAQ. The germline V and J ends were trimmed by 5 bases and 6 bases, with 17 bases remaining between them. The CDR3 DNA is TGTGCCAGCAGCCCACTCCCGGGGGCATTCGAGCAGTACGTC. Protein product: CASSPLPGAFEQYV.

In this sample, this clonotype turned up a few times. The V gene is TRBV6-2 or TRBV6-3, the J gene TRBJ2-5; D unclear. The ends were cut back, 2 bases at V and 0 bases at J, with 10 bases in the middle. Per the germline V gene, CDR1 is MNHEY and CDR2 is SVGEGT. The CDR3 totals 15 residues. Written as DNA, the CDR3 is TGTGCCAGCAGTTACGAACCGACGTACCAAGAGACCCAGTACTTC. Its translation: CASSYEPTYQETQYF.

The chain carries TRBV7-8 and TRBJ2-5, with TRBD2 matching over 10 bases. CDR1 and CDR2 from the germline V gene are SGHVS and FQNEAQ. J gave up 2 bases and V 10 bases, and 16 bases lay outside the gene matches. This CDR3 has 17 residues. CDR3 region: CAIRDNFSGGTQETQYF. CDR3 bases: TGTGCCATACGGGACAACTTTAGCGGGGGGACTCAAGAGACCCAGTACTTC.

The chain links TRBV11-2 to TRBJ2-3; perhaps TRBD2 as D (6 bases). The CDR3 is made up of 13 amino acids. V was trimmed by 4 bases and J by 5 bases, leaving 10 bases between them. The V gene's germline CDR1 is SGHAT and CDR2 FQNNGV. The CDR3 DNA sequence: TGTGCCAGCAGCTCGGGACTTCAAGATACGCAGTATTTT. It translates to CASSSGLQDTQYF.

This clonotype was observed a few times. V usage is TRBV19 and J usage is TRBJ2-1, with 7 bases matching TRBD2. V shed 5 bases, J shed 7 bases, and the junction held 17 bases outside the gene matches. The CDR3 covers 17 residues. Germline CDR1 reads LNHDA; CDR2 reads SQIVND (reference sequence). CDR3: CASSLLYRLAAPNEQFF. CDR3 in DNA: TGTGCCAGTAGTCTACTCTATCGACTAGCCGCTCCGAATGAGCAGTTCTTC.

The chain links TRBV6-2 or TRBV6-3 to TRBJ2-4; D gene ambiguous. V lost 2 bases to trimming and J lost 0 bases, with 8 bases between them. The CDR3 length is 15 residues. Germline V gives CDR1 MNHEY, CDR2 SVGEGT. The CDR3 coding sequence is TGTGCCAGCAGTTACGGCCCCGTAGCCAAAAACATTCAGTACTTC. It is translated as CASSYGPVAKNIQYF.

This clonotype was seen a few times. The CDR3, as DNA: TGTGCCAGCAGCTTTGAGGGGGCGGGCGTAGGGGAGAAAGAGACCCAGTACTTC. As protein: CASSFEGAGVGEKETQYF. This sequence joins TRBV5-5 and TRBJ2-5, with TRBD1 identical over 7 bases. The CDR3 extends over 18 amino acids. Germline loops: CDR1 SGHKS, CDR2 YYEKEE (reference sequence). With 2 bases clipped from V and 3 bases from J, the junction kept 16 bases outside the gene matches.

V is TRBV7-6 and J is TRBJ1-1; D unresolved. The V end was cut by 3 bases, the J end by 0 bases, with 11 bases between. CDR3 length equals 15 residues. Germline V gene sequence: CDR1 SGHVS, CDR2 FNYEAQ. The chain's CDR3 is CASSFEKGMNTEAFF. The CDR3 coding sequence is TGTGCCAGCAGCTTCGAGAAGGGCATGAACACTGAAGCTTTCTTT.

The chain recombines TRBV10-3 with TRBJ2-7; D ambiguous. The CDR3 extends over 12 amino acids. Deletions cut 6 bases from V and 2 bases from J, with 8 bases between. Germline loops: CDR1 ENHRY, CDR2 SYGVKD. The CDR3 loop reads CAIRKTAYEQYF. For the CDR3, the DNA is TGTGCCATCAGGAAAACAGCCTACGAGCAGTACTTC.

The gene calls are TRBV19 and TRBJ2-7; 8 bases map to TRBD1. CDR3 length: 15 residues. J gave up 2 bases and V 3 bases, and 6 bases lay outside the gene matches. From germline, CDR1 is LNHDA and CDR2 SQIVND (reference sequence). CDR3 nucleotide sequence: TGTGCCAGTAGTATCGCCAGGGGGCCCCCCTACGAGCAGTACTTC. It translates to CASSIARGPPYEQYF.

The chain recombines TRBV6-6 with TRBJ2-5; possibly TRBD2 for D (6 bases). Per germline, CDR1 MNHNY and CDR2 SVGAGI (reference sequence). V was clipped by 5 bases and J by 1 base, with 11 bases between them. CDR3 length: 14 residues. Written as DNA, the CDR3 is TGTGCCAGCAGTCCCTGGGACTCCCAAGAGACCCAGTACTTC. Translating it yields CASSPWDSQETQYF.

Only a few counts were recorded for this clonotype. This chain links TRBV20-1 with TRBJ2-7; D not resolved. Trimming took off 0 bases at V and 2 bases at J, with 14 bases between the two ends. CDR1 and CDR2 from the germline V gene are DFQATT and SNEGSKA (reference sequence). CDR3 size: 15 residues. The CDR3 DNA follows: TGCAGTGCTAGAGATCGAAGAGGCCCTACCTACGAGCAGTACTTC. It specifies CSARDRRGPTYEQYF.

This clonotype was seen a few times. The chain links TRBV6-2 or TRBV6-3 to TRBJ2-7; 15 bases line up with TRBD2. The CDR3 length is 16 residues. Germline values: CDR1 MNHEY, CDR2 SVGEGT. With 5 bases clipped from V and 6 bases from J, the junction kept 8 bases outside the gene matches. The CDR3 DNA is TGTGCCAGCAGTGTCGGACTAGCGGGGGGGCCTGGCGAGCAGTACGTC. It encodes CASSVGLAGGPGEQYV.

The chain combines TRBV6-4 with TRBJ2-1, with D tentatively TRBD1 (5 bases). The germline V gene encodes CDR1 MRHNA and CDR2 SNTAGT. The V and J ends lost 3 bases and 1 base respectively, with 13 bases between them. The CDR3 spans 16 residues. The CDR3 DNA reads TGTGCCAGCAGTGAAGGAATAGGGGTGTCCTACAATGAGCAGTTCTTC. This translates into CASSEGIGVSYNEQFF.

This clonotype was detected many times. The V call is TRBV6-8, the J call TRBJ2-5, with TRBD2 matching over 8 bases. This CDR3 spans 13 amino acids. Trimming at V came to 2 bases and at J to 4 bases, leaving 0 bases not matched to a gene. Germline loops: CDR1 MNHGY, CDR2 SAAAGT. The CDR3 coding sequence is TGTGCCAGCAGTTACCGGGGGGGAGAGACCCAGTACTTC. It is translated as CASSYRGGETQYF.

The chain recombines TRBV12-3 or TRBV12-4 with TRBJ2-1, with 10 nucleotides matching TRBD2. This CDR3 comprises 13 residues. V dropped 10 bases and J dropped 8; count of bases not matched to a gene: 8. The CDR3 region is CATSGGALHEQFF. The CDR3 DNA sequence: TGTGCCACCAGCGGGGGGGCACTCCATGAGCAGTTCTTC.

This clonotype was seen many times. CDR3 protein: CASRHTTRQGVTYEQYV. The CDR3 DNA reads as TGTGCCAGCAGACATACTACTAGACAGGGGGTCACCTACGAGCAGTACGTC. The chain couples TRBV7-8 to TRBJ2-7; 9 positions match TRBD1. This CDR3 comprises 17 residues. Looked up from germline, CDR1 is SGHVS and CDR2 is FQNEAQ. Losses at the gene ends were 6 bases for V and 2 bases for J; bases not matched to a gene: 14.

This clonotype was seen only a few times. The J gene is TRBJ2-5, the V gene TRBV25-1; either TRBD1 or TRBD2 may supply D (6 bases each). Germline V lookup: CDR1 MGHDK, CDR2 SYGVNS. The CDR3 is 13 amino acids. Trimming shortened V by 4 bases and J by 4 bases, and 10 bases separated the two germline ends. CDR3 sequence reads: CASSGGGPETQYF. The CDR3 bases are TGTGCCAGCAGTGGAGGGGGGCCAGAGACCCAGTACTTC.

In its sample, this clonotype was seen many times. This sequence joins TRBV7-8 and TRBJ1-4, with 8 positions matching TRBD1. Trimming cost V 1 base and J 5 bases; bases outside gene matches: 9. The CDR3 runs 17 residues. The germline gives CDR1 SGHVS, CDR2 FQNEAQ. CDR3 coding DNA: TGTGCCAGCAGCTTAGATAGAGACAGGGGTACGAATGAAAAACTGTTTTTT. As protein: CASSLDRDRGTNEKLFF.

This clonotype was recorded a few times. The J gene is TRBJ1-1, the V gene TRBV27; no reliable D call. The CDR3 runs 11 residues. Trimming stripped 8 bases from V and 4 bases from J, with 8 bases between. Germline V lookup: CDR1 MNHEY, CDR2 SMNVEV (reference sequence). The CDR3 nucleotides read TGTGCCAGCGTCCGATCCACTGAAGCTTTCTTT. Translated, it gives CASVRSTEAFF.

This clonotype was detected only a few times. The chain joins TRBV6-1 to TRBJ1-5; D is unclear. Trimming took 7 bases from V and 4 from J, leaving 8 bases between them. Germline lookup yields CDR1 MNHNS and CDR2 SASEGT. This CDR3 is 12 amino acids long. CDR3 amino acids: CASKGGNQPQHF. DNA for the CDR3: TGTGCCAGCAAGGGCGGAAATCAGCCCCAGCATTTT.